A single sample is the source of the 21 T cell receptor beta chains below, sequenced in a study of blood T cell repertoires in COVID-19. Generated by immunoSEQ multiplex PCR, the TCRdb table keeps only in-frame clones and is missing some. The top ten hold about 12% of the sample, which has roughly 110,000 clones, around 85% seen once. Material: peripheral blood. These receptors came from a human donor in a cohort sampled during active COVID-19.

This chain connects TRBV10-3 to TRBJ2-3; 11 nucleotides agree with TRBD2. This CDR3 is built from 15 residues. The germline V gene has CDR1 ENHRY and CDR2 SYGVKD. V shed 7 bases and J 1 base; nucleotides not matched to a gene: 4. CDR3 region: CAIKETSGGTDTQYF. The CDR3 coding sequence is TGTGCCATCAAGGAGACTAGCGGGGGCACAGATACGCAGTATTTT.

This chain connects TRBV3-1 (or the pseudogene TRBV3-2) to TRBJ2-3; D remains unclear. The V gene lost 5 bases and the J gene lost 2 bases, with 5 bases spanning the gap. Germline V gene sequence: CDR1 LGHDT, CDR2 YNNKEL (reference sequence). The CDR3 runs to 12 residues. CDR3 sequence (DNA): TGTGCCAGCAGCGCTACCACAGATACGCAGTATTTT. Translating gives CASSATTDTQYF.

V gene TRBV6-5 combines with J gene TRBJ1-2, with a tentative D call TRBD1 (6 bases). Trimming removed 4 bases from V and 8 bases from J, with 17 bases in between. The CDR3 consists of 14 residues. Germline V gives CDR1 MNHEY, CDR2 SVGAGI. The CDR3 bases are TGTGCCAGCAGTTCAACCCCCGGGACATTAGGCTACACCTTC. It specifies CASSSTPGTLGYTF.

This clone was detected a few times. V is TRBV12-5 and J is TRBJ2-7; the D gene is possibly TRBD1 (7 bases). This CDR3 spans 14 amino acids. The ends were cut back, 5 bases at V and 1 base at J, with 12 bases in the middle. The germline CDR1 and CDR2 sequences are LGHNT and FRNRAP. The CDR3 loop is CASGPQGGSYEQYF. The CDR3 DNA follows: TGTGCTAGTGGTCCCCAGGGGGGATCCTACGAGCAGTACTTC.

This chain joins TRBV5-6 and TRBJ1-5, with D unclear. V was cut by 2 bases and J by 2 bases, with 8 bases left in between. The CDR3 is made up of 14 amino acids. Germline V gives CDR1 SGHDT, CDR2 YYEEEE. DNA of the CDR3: TGTGCCAGCAGCTTAATGAGGGGCAATCAGCCCCAGCATTTT. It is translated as CASSLMRGNQPQHF. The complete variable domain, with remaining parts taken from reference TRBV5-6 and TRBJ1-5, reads DAGVTQSPTHLIKTRGQQVTLRCSPKSGHDTVSWYQQALGQGPQFIFQYYEEEERQRGNFPDRFSGHQFPNYSSELNVNALLLGDSALYLCASSLMRGNQPQHFGDGTRLSIL.

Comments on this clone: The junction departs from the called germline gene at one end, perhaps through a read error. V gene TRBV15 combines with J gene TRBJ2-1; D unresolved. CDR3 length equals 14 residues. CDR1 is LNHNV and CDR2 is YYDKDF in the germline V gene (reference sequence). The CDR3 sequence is CATRREEDSNEQFF. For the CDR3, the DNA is TGTGCCACCAGAAGAGAAGAGGATAGCAATGAGCAGTTCTTC.

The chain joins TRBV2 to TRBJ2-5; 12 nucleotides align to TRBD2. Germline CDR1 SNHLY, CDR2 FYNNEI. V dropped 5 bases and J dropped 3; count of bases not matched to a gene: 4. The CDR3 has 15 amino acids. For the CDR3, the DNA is TGTGCCAGCAGTCCTAGCGGGGGGGCCGAAGAGACCCAGTACTTC. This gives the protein CASSPSGGAEETQYF.

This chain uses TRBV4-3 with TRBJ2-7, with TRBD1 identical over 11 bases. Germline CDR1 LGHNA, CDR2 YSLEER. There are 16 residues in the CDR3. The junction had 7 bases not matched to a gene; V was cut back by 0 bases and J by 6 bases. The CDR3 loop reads CASSQEVPGQGGEQYF. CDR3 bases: TGCGCCAGCAGCCAAGAGGTCCCGGGACAGGGGGGCGAGCAGTACTTC.

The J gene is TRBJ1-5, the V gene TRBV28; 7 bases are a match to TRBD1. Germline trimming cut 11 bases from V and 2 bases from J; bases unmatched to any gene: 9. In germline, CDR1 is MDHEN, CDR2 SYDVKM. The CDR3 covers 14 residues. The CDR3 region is CAHQTGARNQPQHF. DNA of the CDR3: TGTGCCCATCAAACAGGGGCTCGCAATCAGCCCCAGCATTTT.

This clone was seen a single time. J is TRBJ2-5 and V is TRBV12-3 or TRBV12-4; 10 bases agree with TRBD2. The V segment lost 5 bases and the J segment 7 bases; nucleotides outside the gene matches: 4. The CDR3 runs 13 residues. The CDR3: CASSSGGAVTQYF. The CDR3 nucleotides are TGTGCCAGCAGTAGCGGGGGGGCCGTGACCCAGTACTTC.

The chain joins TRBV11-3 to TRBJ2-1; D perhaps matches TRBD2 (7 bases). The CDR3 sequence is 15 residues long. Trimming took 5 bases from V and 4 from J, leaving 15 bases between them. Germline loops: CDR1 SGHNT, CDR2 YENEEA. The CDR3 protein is CASSPGGPGYNEQFF. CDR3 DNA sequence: TGTGCCAGCAGCCCCGGGGGGCCGGGTTACAATGAGCAGTTCTTC.

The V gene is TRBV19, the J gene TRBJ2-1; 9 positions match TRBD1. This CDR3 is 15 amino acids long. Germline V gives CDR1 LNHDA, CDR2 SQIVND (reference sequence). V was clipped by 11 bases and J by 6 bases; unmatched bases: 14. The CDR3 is CALGGRGQGANEQFF. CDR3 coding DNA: TGTGCCCTGGGGGGGAGGGGACAGGGTGCCAATGAGCAGTTCTTC. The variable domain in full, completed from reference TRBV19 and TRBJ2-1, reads DGGITQSPKYLFRKEGQNVTLSCEQNLNHDAMYWYRQDPGQGLRLIYYSQIVNDFQKGDIAEGYSVSREKKESFPLTVTSAQKNPTAFYLCALGGRGQGANEQFFGPGTRLTVL.

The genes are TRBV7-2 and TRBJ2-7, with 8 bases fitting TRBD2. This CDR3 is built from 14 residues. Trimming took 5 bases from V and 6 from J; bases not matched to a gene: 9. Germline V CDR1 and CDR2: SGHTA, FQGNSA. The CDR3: CASSPGTSVGEQYF. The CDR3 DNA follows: TGTGCCAGCAGCCCCGGGACTAGTGTCGGCGAGCAGTACTTC.

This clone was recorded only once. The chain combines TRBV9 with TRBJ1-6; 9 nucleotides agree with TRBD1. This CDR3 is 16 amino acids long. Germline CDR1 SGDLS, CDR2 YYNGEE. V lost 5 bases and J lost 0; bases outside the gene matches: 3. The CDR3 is CASRGQGNSYNSPLHF. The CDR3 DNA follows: TGTGCCAGCAGGGGACAGGGAAACTCCTATAATTCACCCCTCCACTTT. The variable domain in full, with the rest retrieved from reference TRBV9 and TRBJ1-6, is DSGVTQTPKHLITATGQRVTLRCSPRSGDLSVYWYQQSLDQGLQFLIQYYNGEERAKGNILERFSAQQFPDLHSELNLSSLELGDSALYFCASRGQGNSYNSPLHFGNGTRLTVT.

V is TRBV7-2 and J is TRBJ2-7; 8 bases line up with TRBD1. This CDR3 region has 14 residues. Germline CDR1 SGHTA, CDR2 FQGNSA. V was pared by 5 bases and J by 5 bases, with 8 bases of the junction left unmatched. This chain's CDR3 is CASSGLRGPNEQYF. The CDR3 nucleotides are TGTGCCAGCAGCGGACTCAGGGGGCCTAACGAGCAGTACTTC.

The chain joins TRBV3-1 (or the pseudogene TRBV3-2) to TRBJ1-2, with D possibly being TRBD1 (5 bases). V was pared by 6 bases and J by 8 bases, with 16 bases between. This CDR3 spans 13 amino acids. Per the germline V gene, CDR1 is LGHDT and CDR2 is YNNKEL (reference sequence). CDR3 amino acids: CASSQPGEGGYTF. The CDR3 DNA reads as TGTGCCAGCAGTCAACCCGGGGAGGGGGGCTACACCTTC.

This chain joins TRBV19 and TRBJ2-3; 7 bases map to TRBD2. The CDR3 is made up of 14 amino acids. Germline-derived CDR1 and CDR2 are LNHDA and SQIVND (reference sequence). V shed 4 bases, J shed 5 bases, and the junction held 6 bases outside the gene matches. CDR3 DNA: TGTGCCAGTAGTAAGGCTAGCGGAATAGATACGCAGTATTTT. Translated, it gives CASSKASGIDTQYF.

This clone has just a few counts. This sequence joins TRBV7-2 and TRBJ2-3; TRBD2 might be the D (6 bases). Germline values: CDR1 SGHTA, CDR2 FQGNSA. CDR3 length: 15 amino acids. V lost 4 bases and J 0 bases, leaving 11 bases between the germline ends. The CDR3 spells CASSSTGVSTDTQYF. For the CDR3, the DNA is TGTGCCAGCAGCTCGACGGGGGTAAGCACAGATACGCAGTATTTT.

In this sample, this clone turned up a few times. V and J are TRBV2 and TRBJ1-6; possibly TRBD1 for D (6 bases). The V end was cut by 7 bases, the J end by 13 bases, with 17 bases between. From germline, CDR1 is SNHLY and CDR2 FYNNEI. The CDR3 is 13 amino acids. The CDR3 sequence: CASNGGGAAPLHF. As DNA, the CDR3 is TGTGCCAGCAATGGGGGCGGAGCTGCGCCCCTCCACTTT.

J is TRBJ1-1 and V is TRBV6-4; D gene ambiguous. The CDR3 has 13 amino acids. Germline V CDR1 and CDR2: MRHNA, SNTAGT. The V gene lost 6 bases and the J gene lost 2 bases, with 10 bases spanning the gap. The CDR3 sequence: CASSKRDNTEAFF. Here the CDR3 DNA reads TGTGCCAGCAGCAAACGGGATAACACTGAAGCTTTCTTT.

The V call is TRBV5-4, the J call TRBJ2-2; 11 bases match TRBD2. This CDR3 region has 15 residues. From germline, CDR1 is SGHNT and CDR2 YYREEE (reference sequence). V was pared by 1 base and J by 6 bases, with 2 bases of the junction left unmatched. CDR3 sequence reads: CASSLRSGGAGELFF. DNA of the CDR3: TGTGCCAGCAGCTTGCGTAGCGGGGGGGCCGGGGAGCTGTTTTTT.